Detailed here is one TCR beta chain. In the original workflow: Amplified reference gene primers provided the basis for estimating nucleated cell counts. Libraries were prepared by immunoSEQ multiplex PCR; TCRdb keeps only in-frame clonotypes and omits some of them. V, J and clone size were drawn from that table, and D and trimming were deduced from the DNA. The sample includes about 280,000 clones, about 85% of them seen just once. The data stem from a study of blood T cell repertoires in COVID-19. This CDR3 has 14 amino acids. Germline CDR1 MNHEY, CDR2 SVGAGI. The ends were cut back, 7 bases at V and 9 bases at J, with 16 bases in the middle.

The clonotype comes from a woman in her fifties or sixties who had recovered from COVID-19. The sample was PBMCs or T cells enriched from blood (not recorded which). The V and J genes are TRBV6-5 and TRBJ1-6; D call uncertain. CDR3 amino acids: CASTPTREGSPLHF. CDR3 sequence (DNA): TGTGCCAGCACCCCAACGAGGGAGGGTTCACCCCTCCACTTT.